Listed below are T cell receptor beta chains from one sample, sequenced in a study of cytomegalovirus exposure and HLA in healthy donors. The table came from immunoSEQ multiplex PCR; TCRdb's copy has only in-frame clones and leaves some out. This sample has approximately 220,000 clones, with roughly 80% found just once. The sample taken for sequencing was PBMCs. All receptors derive from a man in his thirties or forties in good health and CMV-seronegative. The CDR3 runs from the conserved cysteine through the conserved F or W. The D gene is left open where the match is weak. Size is omitted from some rows. Given values are once, few, many or a class for expanded clones.

D gene,clone size,CDR3 length,J gene,V gene,CDR3 DNA,CDR3 protein
TRBD2,.,16,TRBJ2-1,TRBV6-5,TGTGCCAGCAGTTACTCGAAAACTAGCGGGGGGGGTGAGCAGTTCTTC,CASSYSKTSGGGEQFF
.,.,14,TRBJ1-1,TRBV10-3,TGTGCCATCAGTGAACAGGGAACGAACACTGAAGCTTTCTTT,CAISEQGTNTEAFF
.,.,12,TRBJ2-5,TRBV6-1,TGTGCCAGCAGTCTCCAGGGTGCCCAGCAGTACTTC,CASSLQGAQQYF
TRBD1,few,15,TRBJ2-7,TRBV4-3,TGCGCCAGCAGCCAAGAAACAGGGGGTAACTACGAGCAGTACTTC,CASSQETGGNYEQYF
TRBD1,.,13,TRBJ1-5,TRBV6-1,TGTGCCAGCAGTAACAGGGGGTGGCAGCCCCAGCATTTT,CASSNRGWQPQHF
.,.,14,TRBJ1-1,TRBV19,TGTGCCAGTACGCGGACAGCCCCTAACACTGAAGCTTTCTTT,CASTRTAPNTEAFF
.,.,15,TRBJ2-2,TRBV7-2,TGTGCCAGCAGCCTTACAGGGATCGTCACCGGGGAGCTGTTTTTT,CASSLTGIVTGELFF
TRBD1,.,16,TRBJ2-4,TRBV7-2,TGTGCCAGCAGCGGACGATTACAGGGGAGAGGGAGCATTCAGTACTTC,CASSGRLQGRGSIQYF
TRBD1,.,20,TRBJ1-6,TRBV4-1,TGCGCCAGCAGCCAAGATCTTGGTCGGACAGGGGGCAGTTATAATTCACCCCTCCACTTT,CASSQDLGRTGGSYNSPLHF
TRBD1,.,13,TRBJ1-2,TRBV7-9,TGTGCCAGCAGCTTAGAGACAGGGAATCGCTACACCTTC,CASSLETGNRYTF
.,.,13,TRBJ1-5,TRBV6-6,TGTGCCAGCAGTTCACAGGGACGACAGCCCCAGCATTTT,CASSSQGRQPQHF
.,few,13,TRBJ2-7,TRBV27,TGTGCCAGCAGTTTGTCCGGGGGCTACGAGCAGTACTTC,CASSLSGGYEQYF
.,.,18,TRBJ1-5,TRBV28,TGTGCCAGCAGTTTTACGGGGGAACTGGGGGGGAGGTATCAGCCCCAGCATTTT,CASSFTGELGGRYQPQHF
TRBD1,.,14,TRBJ2-7,TRBV6-5,TGTGCCAGCAGTCCGAACCTACAGGGGAACGCGCAGTACTTC,CASSPNLQGNAQYF
TRBD1,.,18,TRBJ1-4,TRBV7-9,TGTGCCAGCAGCTTAGCACTGGGGACAGCAGCAACTAATGAAAAACTGTTTTTT,CASSLALGTAATNEKLFF
.,.,17,TRBJ2-2,TRBV5-4,TGTGCCAGCAGTTCTCGTGCGGGACTTGCGAATACCGGGGAGCTGTTTTTT,CASSSRAGLANTGELFF
TRBD1,.,12,TRBJ2-6,TRBV7-9,TGTTCCAGCAGCTTACAGGGGAACGTCCTGACTTTC,CSSSLQGNVLTF
.,.,16,TRBJ2-6,TRBV5-1,TGCGCCAGCACCCGACCCCAGGGCCGTGGGGCCAGCGTCCTGACTTTC,CASTRPQGRGASVLTF
.,.,15,TRBJ2-1,TRBV7-2,TGTGCCAGCAGCTTACGGGGTGGCTCCTACAATGAGCAGTTCTTC,CASSLRGGSYNEQFF
.,.,15,TRBJ2-7,TRBV5-1,TGCGCCAGCAGCTTGGTACGGGGAGGTGGCTACGAGCAGTACTTC,CASSLVRGGGYEQYF
TRBD1,.,15,TRBJ1-2,TRBV28,TGTGCCAGCAGAACGTGGGGCGGACAGGGCTTAGGTATTACCTTC,CASRTWGGQGLGITF
TRBD2,.,13,TRBJ2-1,TRBV6-5,TGTGCCAGCAGAGGGACTAGCGGATGTGAGCAGTTCTTC,CASRGTSGCEQFF
.,.,11,TRBJ2-5,TRBV7-9,TGTGCCAGCAGCGGGGGGTTGACCCAGTACTTC,CASSGGLTQYF
TRBD1,.,14,TRBJ1-1,TRBV28,TGTGCCAGCAGTATGACAGGGGTGAACACTGAAGCTTTCTTT,CASSMTGVNTEAFF
.,.,15,TRBJ1-1,TRBV5-4,TGTGCCAGCAGCTTGGTAAGGGGGACGAACACTGAAGCTTTCTTT,CASSLVRGTNTEAFF
.,.,15,TRBJ1-4,TRBV28,TGTGCCAGCAGTCCTCTTGAGGGGAGGGATGAAAAACTGTTTTTT,CASSPLEGRDEKLFF
.,.,14,TRBJ2-3,TRBV4-1,TGCGCCAGCAGCCAGGAGCGGATGGGGGATACGCAGTATTTT,CASSQERMGDTQYF
.,.,12,TRBJ1-3,TRBV9,TGTGCCAGCAGCGAAGCGGGAAACACCATATATTTT,CASSEAGNTIYF
TRBD1,.,15,TRBJ2-1,TRBV5-5,TGTGCCAGCGGGGGGACAGGTAGCTCCTACAATGAGCAGTTCTTC,CASGGTGSSYNEQFF
TRBD1,.,15,TRBJ1-1,TRBV7-9,TGTGCCAGCAGCCCCCGGACAGGGGCGGGCACTGAAGCTTTCTTT,CASSPRTGAGTEAFF
TRBD1,once,14,TRBJ2-3,TRBV7-3,TGTGCCAGCAGCCCTGAGGGGGCGGTAGATACGCAGTATTTT,CASSPEGAVDTQYF
.,.,14,TRBJ2-3,TRBV9,TGTGCCAGCAGCGTAACAGGGCAGGGAGATACGCAGTATTTT,CASSVTGQGDTQYF
TRBD1,.,12,TRBJ1-2,TRBV28,TGTGCCAGCAGTTTGGCAGGGGGGGGCTACACCTTC,CASSLAGGGYTF
TRBD1,.,13,TRBJ2-1,TRBV27,TGTGCCAGCAGTTTATGGGACAGGGAGTATGAGTTCTTC,CASSLWDREYEFF
.,.,12,TRBJ2-7,TRBV29-1,TGCAGCGCCGTACCTCGGGAATACGAGCAGTACTTC,CSAVPREYEQYF
TRBD2,.,15,TRBJ2-5,TRBV7-9,TGTGCCAGCAGCCTCACTAGCGGGGGATCGCAGACCCAGTACTTC,CASSLTSGGSQTQYF
TRBD1,.,15,TRBJ2-7,TRBV15,TGTGCCACCAGCAGGGCCGGGACAGTGTTCTACGAGCAGTACTTC,CATSRAGTVFYEQYF
.,.,15,TRBJ2-5,TRBV4-3,TGCGCCAGCAGCCAAGGATTAGATAGCCAAGAGACCCAGTACTTC,CASSQGLDSQETQYF
TRBD1,.,18,TRBJ2-3,TRBV7-6,TGTGCCAGCAGCTTATCGTCATCCGGGACAGGGGTACCATATACGCAGTATTTT,CASSLSSSGTGVPYTQYF
.,.,16,TRBJ2-2,TRBV4-3,TGCGCCAGCAGCCAAGATAGGGGGGGGATGCCCGGGGAGCTGTTTTTT,CASSQDRGGMPGELFF
.,.,14,TRBJ1-1,TRBV4-1,TGCGCCAGTTCCGGACACTTCAGGAACACTGAAGCTTTCTTT,CASSGHFRNTEAFF
.,once,15,TRBJ2-2,TRBV6-1,TGTGCCAGCAGTGAATTGGGGGCCCTCACCGGGGAGCTGTTTTTT,CASSELGALTGELFF
.,.,14,TRBJ1-1,TRBV4-2,TGTGCCAGCAGCCAAGCACCAGGGGAGACTGAAGCTTTCTTT,CASSQAPGETEAFF
TRBD2,.,18,TRBJ2-3,TRBV9,TGTGCCAGCAGCGTAGGGGTAGCGGGGGGTGCTAGCACAGATACGCAGTATTTT,CASSVGVAGGASTDTQYF
.,.,13,TRBJ2-7,TRBV7-9,TGTGCCAGCAGCTTTCGAGGAGGGCGCGAGCAGTACTTC,CASSFRGGREQYF
TRBD1,.,15,TRBJ2-7,TRBV7-2,TGTGCCAGCAGCCCCCGACAGGGGAGCTCCTACGAGCAGTACTTC,CASSPRQGSSYEQYF
.,once,14,TRBJ1-2,TRBV6-1,TGTGCCAGCAGTCGAAGTGGGAGTTTAGGGGGCTACACCTTC,CASSRSGSLGGYTF
TRBD1,.,12,TRBJ1-2,TRBV4-3,TGCGCCAGCAGCCAAGTGGGACAGATCTACACCTTC,CASSQVGQIYTF
TRBD1,.,14,TRBJ1-1,TRBV7-3,TGTGCCAGCAGCCGGGACAGCTCGAACACTGAAGCTTTCTTT,CASSRDSSNTEAFF
TRBD2,.,14,TRBJ2-5,TRBV6-5,TGTGCCAGCAGTGACATCGGGAGGGGGGAGACCCAGTACTTC,CASSDIGRGETQYF
.,.,16,TRBJ2-3,TRBV28,TGTGACAGCAGTTTTGATTGGGCGGACACTACAGATACGCAGTATTTT,CDSSFDWADTTDTQYF
.,.,15,TRBJ1-1,TRBV19,TGTGCCAGTAGTATTAATGGCAGGAAGAACACTGAAGCTTTCTTT,CASSINGRKNTEAFF
TRBD1,.,19,TRBJ2-6,TRBV7-9,TGTGCCAGCAGCTTAGCTCCGGGACAGGGGACCGCTGGGGCCAACGTCCTGACTTTC,CASSLAPGQGTAGANVLTF
TRBD1,.,15,TRBJ2-7,TRBV6-1,TGTGCCAGCAGTGCCTATGGACAGGGGGTCGACGAGCAGTACTTC,CASSAYGQGVDEQYF
.,.,12,TRBJ2-7,TRBV6-5,TGTGCCAGCAGTCGATACAGGGACGAGCAGTACTTC,CASSRYRDEQYF
.,once,14,TRBJ1-2,TRBV28,TGTGCCAGCAGTATCAACTACCGGGACAAAGGCTACACCTTC,CASSINYRDKGYTF
TRBD2,.,16,TRBJ2-3,TRBV7-9,TGTTCCAGCAGCAAAAGAGGACTAGCGGGGCGAGATACGCAGTATTTT,CSSSKRGLAGRDTQYF
TRBD1,few,16,TRBJ2-1,TRBV11-2,TGTGCCAGCAGCTCTAACAGACAGGGCACCTACAATGAGCAGTTCTTC,CASSSNRQGTYNEQFF
.,.,13,TRBJ1-1,TRBV6-1,TGTGCCAGCAGTGACCCGGTGAACACTGAAGCTTTCTTT,CASSDPVNTEAFF
TRBD1,few,14,TRBJ1-6,TRBV6-1,TGTGCCAGCAAGGCAGACAGGGTTAGGTCACCCCTCCACTTT,CASKADRVRSPLHF